This TCR beta chain stems from a study of blood T cell repertoires in COVID-19. The assay was immunoSEQ multiplex PCR, and TCRdb's table has in-frame clones only and misses some. The sample consists of 280,000 or so clones, around 89% of them appearing once. The V end was cut by 2 bases, the J end by 7 bases, with 8 bases between. The CDR3 runs to 12 residues. Germline CDR1 reads MNHNS; CDR2 reads SASEGT. The chain uses TRBV6-1 and TRBJ1-1; D uncertain. This clonotype was sampled from a woman aged 18-30 years with acute COVID-19. The source material was PBMCs or T cells enriched from blood (not recorded which). The CDR3 DNA follows: TGTGCCAGCAGTGAACTGATACTTGAAGCTTTCTTT. The encoded protein is CASSELILEAFF.